This T cell receptor beta chain was sequenced in a study of cytomegalovirus exposure and HLA in healthy donors. Overall study results and limits: Later on, an analysis found that several of the most significant clusters appeared to be linked to common viral pathogens, which included parvovirus B19.

The study ran its PCR with 60 Vbeta and 13 Jbeta primers. Method: immunoSEQ multiplex PCR; TCRdb's copy keeps in-frame clones and lacks some. Among about 120,000 clones listed, about four fifths were seen once. Comments on this clone: What it binds is not known.

The germline V and J ends were trimmed by 6 bases and 4 bases, with 15 bases remaining between them. Germline CDR1 and CDR2: SNHLY and FYNNEI. The CDR3 runs 14 residues. This TCR came from a female donor in good health and CMV-seropositive. The rearrangement links TRBV2 to TRBJ1-2; a possible D gene is TRBD1 (5 bases). The sample consisted of PBMCs. CDR3 nucleotide sequence: TGTGCCAGCAGAGCGGGCCGAGGGGCCTATGGCTACACCTTC. Amino acids: CASRAGRGAYGYTF. Supplemented by reference TRBV2 and TRBJ1-2, the full variable domain reads EPEVTQTPSHQVTQMGQEVILRCVPISNHLYFYWYRQILGQKVEFLVSFYNNEISEKSEIFDDQFSVERPDGSNFTLKIRSTKLEDSAMYFCASRAGRGAYGYTFGSGTRLTVV.